One and the same sample provided the 26 T cell receptor beta chains below, sequenced in a study of persistence of HIV-infected CD4 T cells. The stimulus was lysate of CMV-infected fibroblasts, roughly 9.2 ug/mL. CD40L-negative CD69-negative CD45RO-high memory CD4+ T cells were sorted as populations depleted of antigen-responding cells. Sequencing used immunoSEQ version 4 in survey mode. TCRdb keeps only in-frame clones here, not all; method: immunoSEQ multiplex PCR. The table shows over 30,000 clones, with 82% occurring only once. These receptors' targets are unknown. The specimen was CD4+ T cells sorted from PBMCs after roughly 19-hour stimulation, collected from a patient who received antiretroviral therapy. All receptors derive from an adult woman with HIV who was CMV-seropositive.

The V and J genes are TRBV24-1 and TRBJ2-7; a weak D match, TRBD2 (7 bases). Germline CDR1 reads KGHDR; CDR2 reads SFDVKD. CDR3 length: 13 residues. V was pared by 9 bases and J by 1 base, with 12 bases between. The chain's CDR3 is CATGGGDSYEQYF. DNA of the CDR3: TGTGCCACCGGAGGGGGGGATTCCTACGAGCAGTACTTC.

V usage is TRBV9 and J usage is TRBJ2-3, with 7 bases aligning to TRBD2. Germline V lookup: CDR1 SGDLS, CDR2 YYNGEE. This CDR3 has 13 residues. The J segment lost 9 bases and the V segment lost 1 base, leaving 5 bases of the junction unmatched. CDR3 coding DNA: TGTGCCAGCAGCGTAACTAGCGCAGGGACGCAGTATTTT. Translation: CASSVTSAGTQYF.

This clone was detected a few times. The V call is TRBV6-2 or TRBV6-3, the J call TRBJ2-6, with D possibly matching TRBD1 (6 bases). The germline V gene encodes CDR1 MNHEY and CDR2 SVGEGT. This CDR3 is built from 15 residues. Trimming took 7 bases from V and 2 from J, leaving 12 bases between them. The CDR3 loop is CASNPSGAGANVLTF. CDR3 nucleotide sequence: TGTGCCAGCAACCCTTCAGGGGCTGGGGCCAACGTCCTGACTTTC.

This chain uses TRBV9 with TRBJ2-5, with D possibly being TRBD2 (6 bases). CDR1 SGDLS and CDR2 YYNGEE come from the germline V gene. The CDR3 spans 15 residues. The V gene lost 0 bases and the J gene lost 1 base, with 10 bases spanning the gap. This CDR3 reads CASSVGVAVQETQYF. DNA for the CDR3: TGTGCCAGCAGCGTAGGGGTAGCGGTCCAAGAGACCCAGTACTTC.

The CDR3 DNA reads TGTGCCAGCAGCGCTCAAACAGGGGGCAACACTGAAGCTTTCTTT. It is translated as CASSAQTGGNTEAFF. V and J are TRBV9 and TRBJ1-1; the match to TRBD1 covers 9 bases. The CDR3 covers 15 residues. V lost 3 bases, J lost 2 bases, and 5 bases stayed unmatched. Germline V gene sequence: CDR1 SGDLS, CDR2 YYNGEE.

A few counts support this clone. The chain joins TRBV19 to TRBJ1-2, with D perhaps matching TRBD1 (6 bases). CDR1 and CDR2 (germline): LNHDA, SQIVND (reference sequence). Deletions cut 7 bases from V and 8 bases from J, with 20 bases between. This CDR3 region has 14 residues. The DNA for the CDR3 is TGTGCCAGTACCTATACAGGGACTGTTGGCGGCTACACCTTC. Its translation: CASTYTGTVGGYTF.

The V call is TRBV30, the J call TRBJ1-4; possible D gene TRBD1, 5 bases. CDR3 size: 17 residues. Germline V gene data show CDR1 as GTSNPN and CDR2 as SVGIG (reference sequence). V lost 1 base, J lost 0 bases, and 15 bases lay in between. The CDR3 sequence is CAWSAPGRLTTNEKLFF. As DNA, the CDR3 is TGTGCCTGGAGTGCCCCGGGACGGTTAACAACTAATGAAAAACTGTTTTTT. Full variable domain (remainder filled in from reference TRBV30 and TRBJ1-4): SQTIHQWPATLVQPVGSPLSLECTVEGTSNPNLYWYRQAAGRGLQLLFYSVGIGQISSEVPQNLSASRPQDRQFILSSKKLLLSDSGFYLCAWSAPGRLTTNEKLFFGSGTQLSVL.

The CDR3: CASSPGSTGNTIYF. The CDR3 nucleotides are TGTGCCAGCAGTCCCGGGAGCACTGGAAACACCATATATTTT. This chain uses TRBV6-2 or TRBV6-3 with TRBJ1-3, with D uncertain. Germline CDR1 reads MNHEY; CDR2 reads SVGEGT. This CDR3 is built from 14 residues. Deletions cut 5 bases from V and 2 bases from J, with 10 bases between.

J is TRBJ2-3 and V is TRBV7-2, with 7 bases identical to TRBD1. CDR3 length: 16 amino acids. The germline V gene has CDR1 SGHTA and CDR2 FQGNSA. With V trimmed by 4 bases and J by 2 bases, 9 bases remained unmatched. Here the CDR3 reads CASSSHDRVDTDTQYF. The DNA of the CDR3 is TGTGCCAGCAGCTCCCATGACAGGGTAGACACAGATACGCAGTATTTT. The full variable domain, with the rest looked up from reference TRBV7-2 and TRBJ2-3, is GAGVSQSPSNKVTEKGKDVELRCDPISGHTALYWYRQSLGQGLEFLIYFQGNSAPDKSGLPSDRFSAERTGGSVSTLTIQRTQQEDSAVYLCASSSHDRVDTDTQYFGPGTRLTVL.

The sample holds a few counts of this clone. V gene TRBV28 combines with J gene TRBJ1-5; no firm D call. The CDR3 runs 12 residues. Germline V gene sequence: CDR1 MDHEN, CDR2 SYDVKM. V was clipped by 7 bases and J by 7 bases, with 11 bases between them. The CDR3 region is CASTTSGQPQHF. CDR3 DNA sequence: TGTGCCAGCACCACTTCGGGGCAGCCCCAGCATTTT.

CDR3 protein: CASDGSTEAFF. The DNA of the CDR3 is TGTGCCAGCGACGGGAGCACTGAAGCTTTCTTT. The chain combines TRBV2 with TRBJ1-1, with unresolved D. Germline loops: CDR1 SNHLY, CDR2 FYNNEI. The CDR3 is 11 residues long. Trimming took 8 bases from V and 4 from J, leaving 8 bases between them.

This clone was picked up a small number of times. The chain is built from TRBV13 and TRBJ1-4; 9 bases map to TRBD1. The ends lost 5 bases at V and 8 bases at J; junction bases unmatched: 9. CDR1 and CDR2 (germline): PRHDT, FYEKMQ (reference sequence). The CDR3 has 15 amino acids. CDR3 loop: CASSQRTGVIEKLFF. As DNA, the CDR3 is TGTGCCAGCAGCCAGAGGACAGGGGTGATCGAAAAACTGTTTTTT.

The genes are TRBV12-3 or TRBV12-4 and TRBJ1-2; D remains unclear. CDR3 length equals 12 residues. Trimming removed 5 bases at V and 8 bases at J, with 12 bases between. DNA of the CDR3: TGTGCCAGCAGTCCCGGCATGGGGGGCTACACCTTC. Amino acids: CASSPGMGGYTF.

A single count supports this clone. The gene calls are TRBV5-1 and TRBJ2-1, with TRBD2 identical over 9 bases. There are 16 residues in the CDR3. In germline, CDR1 is SGHRS, CDR2 YFSETQ. V shed 0 bases, J shed 7 bases, and the junction held 8 bases outside the gene matches. In nucleotides, the CDR3 is TGCGCCAGCAGCTTGGAGGTAGCGGGAGTCGGAAATGAGCAGTTCTTC. Residues: CASSLEVAGVGNEQFF.

The chain is built from TRBV29-1 and TRBJ2-2; TRBD1 matches 8 bases. J gave up 7 bases and V 2 bases, and 12 bases lay outside the gene matches. Looked up from germline, CDR1 is SQVTM and CDR2 is ANQGSEA. The CDR3 sequence is 16 residues long. CDR3 in amino acids: CSVERFSGGAGGELFF. CDR3 coding DNA: TGCAGCGTTGAACGGTTCTCAGGGGGCGCCGGCGGGGAGCTGTTTTTT.

The chain employs TRBV5-1 and TRBJ2-1, with 8 bases aligning to TRBD1. Trimming at V came to 2 bases and at J to 0 bases, leaving 1 base not matched to a gene. The V gene's germline CDR1 is SGHRS and CDR2 YFSETQ. This CDR3 is built from 15 residues. In DNA, the CDR3 is TGCGCCAGCAGCTTACAGGGGGTCTCCTACAATGAGCAGTTCTTC. It is translated as CASSLQGVSYNEQFF.

The chain joins TRBV24-1 to TRBJ2-5; D is tentatively TRBD1 or TRBD2 (5 bases each). CDR1 KGHDR and CDR2 SFDVKD come from the germline V gene. Trimming took off 4 bases at V and 5 bases at J, with 19 bases between the two ends. The length of the CDR3 is 16 residues. The CDR3 DNA reads as TGTGCCACCAGTGAAGCCGGGACGGTAGTAGAGGAGACCCAGTACTTC. This encodes CATSEAGTVVEETQYF.

The CDR3 region is CASSYKGRGEAFF. The DNA of the CDR3 is TGTGCCAGCAGTTATAAGGGTCGGGGTGAAGCTTTCTTT. The chain carries TRBV6-1 and TRBJ1-1, with D hard to call. Per the germline V gene, CDR1 is MNHNS and CDR2 is SASEGT. The germline V and J ends were trimmed by 5 bases and 7 bases, with 14 bases remaining between them. CDR3 length: 13 residues.

The chain combines TRBV29-1 with TRBJ2-5; 12 nucleotides match TRBD2. Germline V lookup: CDR1 SQVTM, CDR2 ANQGSEA. There are 15 residues in the CDR3. The J segment lost 4 bases and the V segment lost 4 bases, leaving 7 bases of the junction unmatched. The CDR3 region has the DNA TGCAGCGTTGCTAGCGGGAGGGCCCAGGGAGAGACCCAGTACTTC. Encoded protein: CSVASGRAQGETQYF.

V and J are TRBV6-5 and TRBJ2-7; TRBD1 agrees at 10 bases. V shed 6 bases, J shed 2 bases, and the junction held 7 bases outside the gene matches. Per germline, CDR1 MNHEY and CDR2 SVGAGI. The CDR3 totals 15 residues. DNA of the CDR3: TGTGCCAGCAGGCTGCCGGGACAGGGGACCTACGAGCAGTACTTC. It translates to CASRLPGQGTYEQYF.

This clone was seen only once. The chain employs TRBV24-1 and TRBJ2-2, with TRBD1 matching 8 bases. The CDR3 has 14 amino acids. CDR1 is KGHDR and CDR2 is SFDVKD in the germline V gene. J was trimmed by 7 bases and V by 5 bases; bases with no gene match: 5. CDR3 loop: CATSVTGVRGELFF. In DNA, the CDR3 is TGTGCCACCAGTGTGACAGGGGTGCGCGGGGAGCTGTTTTTT.

The J gene is TRBJ1-2, the V gene TRBV7-9; D is possibly TRBD1 (5 bases). Trimming pared 5 bases from V and 8 bases from J, leaving 18 bases between. This CDR3 has 14 amino acids. Germline V gene sequence: CDR1 SEHNR, CDR2 FQNEAQ (reference sequence). The CDR3 nucleotides are TGTGCCAGCAGCCTGGGACCCCTGGGGCGCGGCTACACCTTC. Translating gives CASSLGPLGRGYTF.

The chain employs TRBV19 and TRBJ1-5; 9 nucleotides match TRBD1. The germline gives CDR1 LNHDA, CDR2 SQIVND (reference sequence). The ends lost 6 bases at V and 5 bases at J; junction bases unmatched: 14. This CDR3 comprises 17 residues. CDR3 DNA sequence: TGTGCCAGTAGCCCTAGGACAGGGGTACGGGTGGATCAGCCCCAGCATTTT. It is translated as CASSPRTGVRVDQPQHF. Based on the CDR3 plus reference TRBV19 and TRBJ1-5, the full variable domain is DGGITQSPKYLFRKEGQNVTLSCEQNLNHDAMYWYRQDPGQGLRLIYYSQIVNDFQKGDIAEGYSVSREKKESFPLTVTSAQKNPTAFYLCASSPRTGVRVDQPQHFGDGTRLSIL.

This chain joins TRBV5-6 and TRBJ1-2; TRBD1 might be the D (5 bases). The V gene lost 1 base and the J gene lost 2 bases, with 12 bases spanning the gap. CDR3 length: 15 amino acids. Germline V gene data show CDR1 as SGHDT and CDR2 as YYEEEE. The CDR3: CASSLNGAGNYGYTF. The CDR3 DNA sequence: TGTGCCAGCAGCTTGAATGGGGCGGGAAACTATGGCTACACCTTC.

The chain is built from TRBV5-1 and TRBJ1-2, with TRBD1 matching over 7 bases. V trimming: 0 bases; J trimming: 8 bases; junction bases outside the gene matches: 7. Germline loops: CDR1 SGHRS, CDR2 YFSETQ. The CDR3 spans 14 residues. CDR3 loop: CASSLDRGQGGYTF. The CDR3 DNA follows: TGCGCCAGCAGCTTGGACAGGGGACAAGGGGGCTACACCTTC.

The chain is built from TRBV5-4 and TRBJ1-2, with D possibly matching TRBD1 (5 bases). CDR3 length: 14 residues. From germline, CDR1 is SGHNT and CDR2 YYREEE (reference sequence). Trimming took 4 bases from V and 8 from J, leaving 18 bases between them. CDR3 DNA: TGTGCCAGCAGCCTTATAGACAGTCCGGGCGGCTACACCTTC. Amino acids: CASSLIDSPGGYTF.